What follows describes a single T cell receptor beta chain. This record comes from a study of T-cell reconstitution after alpha-beta-depleted transplantation in children. Preparation of the TCRbeta library involved a method that used unique molecular identifiers. MiXCR, run by TCRdb on the PCR reads, gives a single entry per CDR3 protein. Of over 300,000 distinct CDR3 sequences detected, 10% appear once; the ten largest clones hold 2.4%. The material sequenced was PBMCs from the stem cell graft donor, taken from the stem cell graft. This TCR came from a human donor who donated a stem cell graft to a child with acute lymphoblastic leukemia.

The CDR3 coding sequence is TGTGCCACCAGTGCTGGGCTGTACAATGAGCAGTTCTTC. Translating gives CATSAGLYNEQFF. The rearrangement joins TRBV24-1 to TRBJ2-1, with D unresolved. This CDR3 region has 13 residues. Germline V gives CDR1 KGHDR, CDR2 SFDVKD. V gave up 5 bases and J gave up 4 bases, with 8 bases separating them.